The 7 T cell receptor beta chains in this list originate from one sample, sequenced in a study of cytomegalovirus exposure and HLA in healthy donors. The PCR was carried out with 60 Vbeta primers and 13 Jbeta primers. Produced via immunoSEQ multiplex PCR; TCRdb's table is partial and in-frame only. Recorded for this sample: about 47,000 clones. Sequenced: PBMCs. All receptors derive from a male donor in good health and CMV-seronegative.

The CDR3 DNA follows: TGTGCCAGCAGTTTATCACCAGGTGGAGAGCAGTACTTC. This translates into CASSLSPGGEQYF. The rearrangement uses TRBV27 and TRBJ2-7; D gene ambiguous. V lost 0 bases and J 7 bases, leaving 10 bases between the germline ends. CDR3 length: 13 residues. Germline assignment: CDR1 MNHEY and CDR2 SMNVEV (reference sequence).

The chain has TRBV9 and TRBJ1-6; weak D call: TRBD1 (5 bases). Germline CDR1 is SGDLS and CDR2 is YYNGEE. V lost 0 bases, J lost 7 bases, and 11 bases lay in between. The CDR3 extends over 15 amino acids. CDR3 amino acids: CASSVAGIGNSPLHF. The CDR3 nucleotides read TGTGCCAGCAGCGTAGCAGGGATTGGGAATTCACCCCTCCACTTT.

The rearrangement joins TRBV6-1 to TRBJ2-7; D is undetermined. Germline V CDR1 and CDR2: MNHNS, SASEGT. The CDR3 totals 15 residues. The ends were cut back, 7 bases at V and 0 bases at J, with 16 bases in the middle. The chain's CDR3 is CASTFRVSSSYEQYF. In DNA form, the CDR3 reads TGTGCCAGCACATTTCGGGTCTCGAGCTCCTACGAGCAGTACTTC.

V and J are TRBV19 and TRBJ1-4, with 8 bases identical to TRBD1. CDR3 length equals 16 residues. The V segment lost 5 bases and the J segment 8 bases; nucleotides outside the gene matches: 13. The germline CDR1 and CDR2 sequences are LNHDA and SQIVND (reference sequence). The CDR3 loop is CASSARTGSVEEKLFF. The CDR3 DNA reads TGTGCCAGTAGTGCCAGGACAGGGTCTGTCGAAGAAAAACTGTTTTTT.

The chain links TRBV6-6 to TRBJ1-3; D perhaps matches TRBD1 (5 bases). Germline CDR1 reads MNHNY; CDR2 reads SVGAGI (reference sequence). V shed 10 bases and J shed 0 bases, with 19 bases lying between them. This CDR3 is built from 16 residues. The CDR3 DNA reads as TGTGCCATCTTTACAGGTTCCCTGAGCTCTGGAAACACCATATATTTT. It codes for CAIFTGSLSSGNTIYF.

Measured by frequency, this clone is medium-sized. The V call is TRBV4-1, the J call TRBJ1-3; 9 bases fit TRBD1. The CDR3 runs to 15 residues. Germline assignment: CDR1 MGHRA and CDR2 YSYEKL. The ends lost 4 bases at V and 2 bases at J; junction bases unmatched: 3. CDR3 residues: CASSLRQGAGNTIYF. The CDR3 bases are TGCGCCAGCAGCCTCCGACAGGGGGCTGGAAACACCATATATTTT.

The chain joins TRBV4-1 to TRBJ1-6; D is ambiguous. Germline V lookup: CDR1 MGHRA, CDR2 YSYEKL. V lost 4 bases to trimming and J lost 2 bases, with 3 bases between them. The CDR3 runs 13 residues. The CDR3 is CASSLAYNSPLHF. CDR3 in DNA: TGCGCCAGCAGCCTCGCCTATAATTCACCCCTCCACTTT.